This T cell receptor (beta chain) was recovered during a study of T-cell memory formation after mild COVID-19 (dated by TCRdb to about 2021). In the study overall: TCR sequence clusters from the two donors were largely donor specific. In two donors, T-cell clones that expanded and contracted after mild COVID-19 were followed by sequencing TCRalpha and TCRbeta repertoires longitudinally. Two young, previously healthy adult volunteers, one female and one male, were included in the cohort. Summary of the overall study and its limitations: Whether the second-wave clones peaking on day 37 were SARS-CoV-2 specific was not confirmed. The detection of some responding clones in pre-infection memory suggests that pre-existing cross-reactive memory T cells joined the SARS-CoV-2 response. The study included only a couple of mild cases, and larger cohorts that include severe cases with pre-infection samples were judged to be necessary. Balanced CD4/CD8 phenotypes were observed for clones contracting from day 15 to 85, whereas a bias towards CD4+ was observed for a second wave of clones expanding from day 15 to 37. Contracting CD4+ clones appeared mostly in the CM and EM memory subsets, whereas CD8+ clones were enriched in EMRA.

PBMCs were isolated by Ficoll-Paque density gradient centrifugation. Sequences SGHRS (CDR1) and YFSETQ (CDR2) are obtained from the germline V gene. The cysteine opens and the phenylalanine closes a CDR3 of 17 amino acids. Of all the DNA, just the CDR3 is kept, 51 bases in frame from base 1. Points on this clonotype: This receptor's antigen is unknown. Sequence at one end of the junction differs from germline and may be a read error.

Reads for this sample came from an Illumina NovaSeq 6000. cDNA libraries for TCRalpha and TCRbeta were prepared by 5'RACE using constant-segment primers, with sample barcodes and unique molecular identifiers added. Trizol reagent was used to extract RNA from every sample. Amplification of the libraries took two PCR steps, and the second step added a second sample barcode plus Illumina TruSeq adapters. The libraries were sequenced on an Illumina NovaSeq using 2 x 150 bp paired-end reads. The study's own analysis went as follows. Reads were demultiplexed and collapsed into UMI-guided consensus sequences with migec v1.2.7. With mixcr v2.1.11, UMI consensuses were aligned to TRA and TRB V and J templates and assembled into clonotypes. A clonotype was counted as expanded or contracted only if both edgeR and NoisET called the change significant, with noise models trained on biological replicates. For edgeR calls, a false discovery rate-adjusted p below 0.01 and a log2 fold-change threshold of 1 were applied. As an exploratory analysis of dynamics, max-normalized trajectories of the 1000 most abundant clonotypes were examined with PCA combined with hierarchical clustering. Separately sequenced CD4+ and CD8+ repertoires were used to assign a CD4 or CD8 phenotype to each responding clone. TCRdb trimmed public reads at Q25 via fastp, called clones via MiXCR and kept in-frame beta chains. Records with the same CDR3 protein are collapsed into one entry carrying the most frequent genes and DNA. None of the V and J calls come from the authors' own analysis; TCRdb made them. In this sample the table shows around 340,000 distinct CDR3 sequences, around 21% of which occur a single time. 12% of the sample goes to the ten largest clones.

Material for sequencing was PBMCs or a T cell subset sorted from them (not recorded which). This clonotype was sampled from an adult woman who had mild COVID-19 (a few samples of this study predate the infection). The sample titles of this study are shuffled in the database, so cell type and time point are left out; the donor was told from shared clones. Rearrangement joined TRBV5-1 to TRBJ2-1, and 10 bases in between align with TRBD2. Read as DNA, the sequence is TGCGCCAGCCGCAGCCTGCAGCGGGGGGGAGCCTACCATGAGCAGTTCTTC. Its translation is CASRSLQRGGAYHEQFF.